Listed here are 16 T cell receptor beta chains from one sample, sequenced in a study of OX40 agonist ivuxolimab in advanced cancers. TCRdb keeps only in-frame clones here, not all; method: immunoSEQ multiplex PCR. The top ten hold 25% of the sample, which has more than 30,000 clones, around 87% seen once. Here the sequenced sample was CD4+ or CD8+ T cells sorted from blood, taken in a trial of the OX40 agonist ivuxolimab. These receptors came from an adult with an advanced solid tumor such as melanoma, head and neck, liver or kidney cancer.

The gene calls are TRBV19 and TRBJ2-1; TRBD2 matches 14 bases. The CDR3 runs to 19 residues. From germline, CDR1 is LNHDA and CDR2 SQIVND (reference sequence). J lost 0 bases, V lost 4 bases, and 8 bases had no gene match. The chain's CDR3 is CASSTRTSGRLSSYNEQFF. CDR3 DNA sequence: TGTGCCAGTAGTACGAGGACTAGCGGGAGGCTTAGCTCCTACAATGAGCAGTTCTTC.

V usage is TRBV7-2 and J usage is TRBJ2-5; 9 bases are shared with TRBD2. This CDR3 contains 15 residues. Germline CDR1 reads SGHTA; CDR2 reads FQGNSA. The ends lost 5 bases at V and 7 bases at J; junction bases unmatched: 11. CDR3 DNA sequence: TGTGCCAGCAGCGCCCCGGGACTAGCTGTAGGGACCCAGTACTTC. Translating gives CASSAPGLAVGTQYF.

CDR3: CASSPPGTSGVYEQYF. The CDR3 DNA reads as TGTGCCAGCAGTCCACCCGGGACTAGCGGGGTCTACGAGCAGTACTTC. This chain connects TRBV28 to TRBJ2-7; 13 positions agree with TRBD2. CDR1 is MDHEN, CDR2 SYDVKM, per germline. The CDR3 is made up of 16 amino acids. Losses at the gene ends were 5 bases for V and 3 bases for J; bases not matched to a gene: 7.

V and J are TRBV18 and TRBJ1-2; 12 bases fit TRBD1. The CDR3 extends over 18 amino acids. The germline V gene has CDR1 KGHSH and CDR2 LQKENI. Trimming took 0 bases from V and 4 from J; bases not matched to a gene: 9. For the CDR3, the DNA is TGTGCCAGCTCACCACCGAATACGGGACAGGGGGCTGTCTATGGCTACACCTTC. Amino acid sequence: CASSPPNTGQGAVYGYTF.

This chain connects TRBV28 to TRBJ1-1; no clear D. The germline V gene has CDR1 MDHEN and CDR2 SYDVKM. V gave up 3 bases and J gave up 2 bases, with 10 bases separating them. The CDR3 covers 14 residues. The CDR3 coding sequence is TGTGCCAGCAGTTTGCCGGGTCCAAACACTGAAGCTTTCTTT. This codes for CASSLPGPNTEAFF.

In DNA, the CDR3 is TGCGCCAGCAGCTGGACTAACCAAGAGACCCAGTACTTC. Encoded protein: CASSWTNQETQYF. The chain links TRBV4-1 to TRBJ2-5; D might be TRBD2 (6 bases). The CDR3 sequence is 13 residues long. Germline-derived CDR1 and CDR2 are MGHRA and YSYEKL. V lost 5 bases and J 0 bases, leaving 7 bases between the germline ends.

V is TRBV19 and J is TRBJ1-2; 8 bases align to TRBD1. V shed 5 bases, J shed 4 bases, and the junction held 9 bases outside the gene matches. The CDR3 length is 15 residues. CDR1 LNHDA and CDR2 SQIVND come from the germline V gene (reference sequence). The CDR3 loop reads CASSLSTGASYGYTF. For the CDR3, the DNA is TGTGCCAGTAGTTTATCGACAGGGGCCTCCTATGGCTACACCTTC.

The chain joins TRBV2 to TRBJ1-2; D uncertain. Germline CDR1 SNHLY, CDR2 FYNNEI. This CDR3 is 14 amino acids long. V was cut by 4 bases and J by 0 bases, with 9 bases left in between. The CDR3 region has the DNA TGTGCCAGCAGTGCGGCAGAAGCTAACTATGGCTACACCTTC. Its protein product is CASSAAEANYGYTF.

As DNA, the CDR3 is TGTGCCAGCAGTTTAAATCCGGGTCTGGGCTCCTACAATGAGCAGTTCTTC. The encoded protein is CASSLNPGLGSYNEQFF. The rearrangement uses TRBV27 and TRBJ2-1; D unresolved. Germline loops: CDR1 MNHEY, CDR2 SMNVEV (reference sequence). The CDR3 sequence is 17 residues long. The V gene lost 2 bases and the J gene lost 0 bases, with 14 bases spanning the gap.

In nucleotides, the CDR3 is TGTGCCAGCAGTCGACTAGCGGGAGGCCAAGAGACCCAGTACTTC. Translated, it gives CASSRLAGGQETQYF. J is TRBJ2-5 and V is TRBV2; 13 bases are a match to TRBD2. V was clipped by 5 bases and J by 1 base; unmatched bases: 1. Germline V gene lookup returns CDR1 SNHLY and CDR2 FYNNEI. The CDR3 length is 15 residues.

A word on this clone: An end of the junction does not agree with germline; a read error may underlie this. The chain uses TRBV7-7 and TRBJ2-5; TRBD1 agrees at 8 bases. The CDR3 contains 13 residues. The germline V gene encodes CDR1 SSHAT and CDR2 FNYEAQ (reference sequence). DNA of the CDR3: TGTGCTAGCAGCTGGACAGGGAAAGAGACCCAGTACTTC. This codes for CASSWTGKETQYF.

DNA of the CDR3: TGTGCCAGCAGGAAGGAGCGGGACGACCAGGAGCAGTACTTC. Encoded protein: CASRKERDDQEQYF. This rearrangement joins TRBV6-1 to TRBJ2-7; the match to TRBD2 covers 7 bases. Germline lookup yields CDR1 MNHNS and CDR2 SASEGT. The CDR3 consists of 14 residues. V dropped 6 bases and J dropped 7; count of bases not matched to a gene: 12.

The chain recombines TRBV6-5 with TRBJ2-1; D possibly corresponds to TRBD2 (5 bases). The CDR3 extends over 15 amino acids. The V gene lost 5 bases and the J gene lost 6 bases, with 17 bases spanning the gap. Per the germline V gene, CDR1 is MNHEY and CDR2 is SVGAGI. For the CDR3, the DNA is TGTGCCAGCAGTCTTAGCGCTGGGAGCTTCAATGAGCAGTTCTTC. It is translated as CASSLSAGSFNEQFF.

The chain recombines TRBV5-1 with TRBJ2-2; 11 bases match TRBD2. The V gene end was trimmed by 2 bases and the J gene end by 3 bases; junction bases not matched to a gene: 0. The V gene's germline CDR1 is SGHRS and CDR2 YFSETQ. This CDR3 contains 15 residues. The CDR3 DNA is TGCGCCAGCAGCTTACTAGCGGGAGACACCGGGGAGCTGTTTTTT. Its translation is CASSLLAGDTGELFF. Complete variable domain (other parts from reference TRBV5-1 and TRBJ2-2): KAGVTQTPRYLIKTRGQQVTLSCSPISGHRSVSWYQQTPGQGLQFLFEYFSETQRNKGNFPGRFSGRQFSNSRSEMNVSTLELGDSALYLCASSLLAGDTGELFFGEGSRLTVL.

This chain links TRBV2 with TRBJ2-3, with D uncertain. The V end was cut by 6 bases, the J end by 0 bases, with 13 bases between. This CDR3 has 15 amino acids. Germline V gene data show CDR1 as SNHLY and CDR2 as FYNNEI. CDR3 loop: CASRAYQRSTDTQYF. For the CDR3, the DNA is TGTGCCAGCAGGGCATATCAGCGTAGCACAGATACGCAGTATTTT.

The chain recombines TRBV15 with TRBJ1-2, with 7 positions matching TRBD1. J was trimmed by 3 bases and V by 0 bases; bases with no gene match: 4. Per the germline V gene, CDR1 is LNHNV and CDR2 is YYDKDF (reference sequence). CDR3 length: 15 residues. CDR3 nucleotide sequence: TGTGCCACCAGCAGAGAGGGACAGTTATACTATGGCTACACCTTC. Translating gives CATSREGQLYYGYTF. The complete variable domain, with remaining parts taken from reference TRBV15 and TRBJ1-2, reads DAMVIQNPRYQVTQFGKPVTLSCSQTLNHNVMYWYQQKSSQAPKLLFHYYDKDFNNEADTPDNFQSRRPNTSFCFLDIRSPGLGDTAMYLCATSREGQLYYGYTFGSGTRLTVV.